One sample yielded the 15 T cell receptor beta chains listed below, sequenced in a study of cytomegalovirus exposure and HLA in healthy donors. The study ran its PCR with 60 Vbeta and 13 Jbeta primers. Some clones are missing from TCRdb's copy, which holds only in-frame ones; the method was immunoSEQ multiplex PCR. The data show 35,000 to 50,000 clones, and the top ten clones hold approximately 2.9%. The sequenced sample was PBMCs. These receptors originate from a woman aged 25 to 39 in good health and CMV-seropositive.

This chain connects TRBV28 to TRBJ1-1; no firm D call. The ends were cut back, 1 base at V and 4 bases at J, with 10 bases in the middle. Germline CDR1 MDHEN, CDR2 SYDVKM. This CDR3 is built from 14 residues. The CDR3 loop reads CASSLLGLGTEAFF. CDR3 sequence (DNA): TGTGCCAGCAGTTTATTGGGCCTGGGCACTGAAGCTTTCTTT.

The chain employs TRBV15 and TRBJ1-5; no reliable D call. Trimming pared 0 bases from V and 5 bases from J, leaving 8 bases between. CDR1 and CDR2 from the germline V gene are LNHNV and YYDKDF (reference sequence). The CDR3 sequence is 14 residues long. The CDR3 loop is CATSRDLGDQPQHF. The CDR3 region has the DNA TGTGCCACCAGCAGAGATCTCGGGGATCAGCCCCAGCATTTT.

The chain carries TRBV7-6 and TRBJ1-1; D remains ambiguous. The ends were cut back, 5 bases at V and 1 base at J, with 8 bases in the middle. Germline V gene sequence: CDR1 SGHVS, CDR2 FNYEAQ. This CDR3 region has 13 residues. CDR3 region: CASSPRGNTEAFF. CDR3 nucleotide sequence: TGTGCCAGCAGCCCCCGGGGGAACACTGAAGCTTTCTTT.

As concerns this clone: This specimen includes other DNA sequences encoding the same CDR3. The V and J genes are TRBV7-2 and TRBJ2-7; 9 nucleotides align to TRBD1. This CDR3 has 15 amino acids. Germline V gene data show CDR1 as SGHTA and CDR2 as FQGNSA. The trim removed 3 bases at V and 7 bases at J, leaving 10 bases unmatched. In DNA, the CDR3 is TGTGCCAGCAGCTTGAAAAGGACAGGGGTTAGGGAGCAGTACTTC. It codes for CASSLKRTGVREQYF.

The chain links TRBV28 to TRBJ1-2, with 8 bases that match TRBD1. The V gene's germline CDR1 is MDHEN and CDR2 SYDVKM. J was trimmed by 6 bases and V by 4 bases; bases with no gene match: 16. The CDR3 has 17 residues. The CDR3 sequence: CASSSKTRDRKGHGYTF. The CDR3 DNA follows: TGTGCCAGCAGTTCGAAGACCCGGGACAGGAAAGGACATGGCTACACCTTC.

The chain joins TRBV5-6 to TRBJ1-1, with D tentatively TRBD1 (5 bases). V lost 4 bases and J lost 0, with 10 bases in between. This CDR3 comprises 14 residues. From germline, CDR1 is SGHDT and CDR2 YYEEEE. CDR3 amino acids: CASSTTGMNTEAFF. The CDR3 DNA sequence: TGTGCCAGCAGCACTACAGGTATGAACACTGAAGCTTTCTTT.

The chain is built from TRBV25-1 and TRBJ2-1, with D unresolved. CDR1 and CDR2 (germline): MGHDK, SYGVNS. V gave up 3 bases and J gave up 0 bases, with 9 bases separating them. The CDR3 is 15 amino acids. The CDR3 region is CASSDGESSYNEQFF. As DNA, the CDR3 is TGTGCCAGCAGTGATGGAGAGAGCTCCTACAATGAGCAGTTCTTC.

V gene TRBV18 combines with J gene TRBJ1-5; 8 bases are a match to TRBD1. The CDR3 sequence is 14 residues long. The germline V gene encodes CDR1 KGHSH and CDR2 LQKENI. With V trimmed by 6 bases and J by 7 bases, 8 bases remained unmatched. This CDR3 reads CASSPTGGQQPQHF. The CDR3 DNA is TGTGCCAGCTCTCCCACAGGGGGGCAGCAGCCCCAGCATTTT.

The chain uses TRBV19 and TRBJ2-6, with 8 nucleotides matching TRBD2. Germline values: CDR1 LNHDA, CDR2 SQIVND (reference sequence). Trimming removed 1 base from V and 1 base from J; junction bases left unmatched: 6. This CDR3 has 18 amino acids. CDR3 DNA sequence: TGTGCCAGTAGTATAGCGGGGGGGGGTTATTCTGGGGCCAACGTCCTGACTTTC. Protein product: CASSIAGGGYSGANVLTF.

This chain joins TRBV5-1 and TRBJ2-7, with D maybe TRBD2 (6 bases). Germline V gene data show CDR1 as SGHRS and CDR2 as YFSETQ. V lost 2 bases and J 2 bases, leaving 14 bases between the germline ends. The CDR3 extends over 15 amino acids. Written as DNA, the CDR3 is TGCGCCAGCAGCTTTTTCGGGGGAAATGCCTACGAGCAGTACTTC. Translation gives CASSFFGGNAYEQYF. Full variable domain (remainder filled in from reference TRBV5-1 and TRBJ2-7): KAGVTQTPRYLIKTRGQQVTLSCSPISGHRSVSWYQQTPGQGLQFLFEYFSETQRNKGNFPGRFSGRQFSNSRSEMNVSTLELGDSALYLCASSFFGGNAYEQYFGPGTRLTVT.

V and J are TRBV18 and TRBJ2-5; 12 bases are shared with TRBD1. The germline gives CDR1 KGHSH, CDR2 LQKENI. This CDR3 has 16 residues. After removal of 3 bases from V and 7 bases from J, the junction contained 9 bases not matched to a gene. CDR3 DNA: TGTGCCAGCTCACCGACCGGGACAGGGGGCGAGGGGACCCAGTACTTC. It specifies CASSPTGTGGEGTQYF. Looking up the rest from reference TRBV18 and TRBJ2-5 gives the full variable domain: NAGVMQNPRHLVRRRGQEARLRCSPMKGHSHVYWYRQLPEEGLKFMVYLQKENIIDESGMPKERFSAEFPKEGPSILRIQQVVRGDSAAYFCASSPTGTGGEGTQYFGPGTRLLVL.

The chain links TRBV4-1 to TRBJ1-2; D uncertain. Germline-derived CDR1 and CDR2 are MGHRA and YSYEKL. Between the trimmed V and J ends, which lost 4 bases and 8 bases, there was a span of 11 bases. There are 12 residues in the CDR3. The CDR3 region has the DNA TGCGCCAGCAGCCCAAGACTAGGGGGCTACACCTTC. Translation gives CASSPRLGGYTF.

The genes are TRBV5-1 and TRBJ2-3; D is ambiguous. Germline lookup yields CDR1 SGHRS and CDR2 YFSETQ. V lost 0 bases and J lost 0, with 11 bases in between. The CDR3 totals 16 residues. CDR3 nucleotide sequence: TGCGCCAGCAGCTTGGTGGCTCCTTCTAGCACAGATACGCAGTATTTT. Protein product: CASSLVAPSSTDTQYF.

The V call is TRBV9, the J call TRBJ2-3, with 9 bases aligning to TRBD2. The CDR3 consists of 19 residues. J gave up 0 bases and V 1 base, and 12 bases lay outside the gene matches. CDR1 SGDLS and CDR2 YYNGEE come from the germline V gene. CDR3 in DNA: TGTGCCAGCAGCGTATTGGGGGGGGCTAGCGGGACTAGCACAGATACGCAGTATTTT. Residues: CASSVLGGASGTSTDTQYF.

The rearrangement joins TRBV10-2 to TRBJ1-4; D possibly corresponds to TRBD1 (5 bases). Trimming removed 2 bases at V and 6 bases at J, with 13 bases between. This CDR3 region has 15 residues. Germline assignment: CDR1 WSHSY and CDR2 SAAADI. The DNA of the CDR3 is TGCGCCAGCAGTGAGATGGGGGAGGTGGATGAAAAACTGTTTTTT. It encodes CASSEMGEVDEKLFF.